This T cell receptor (beta chain) was identified during a study of OX40 agonist ivuxolimab in advanced cancers. The data were produced by immunoSEQ multiplex PCR, yet TCRdb's version contains in-frame clones alone and is incomplete. The sample shows fewer than 25,000 clones, roughly 84% of them seen only once. A single count supports this clone. CDR1 SGHDT and CDR2 YYEEEE come from the germline V gene. V was pared by 4 bases and J by 4 bases, with 6 bases between. This CDR3 contains 11 residues. This clonotype originated in an adult with an advanced solid tumor such as melanoma, head and neck, liver or kidney cancer. This sample comprised CD4+ or CD8+ T cells sorted from blood, obtained in a trial of the OX40 agonist ivuxolimab. This rearrangement joins TRBV5-6 to TRBJ2-7; D possibly corresponds to TRBD1 (5 bases). CDR3 region: CASSQGYEQYF. For the CDR3, the DNA is TGTGCCAGCAGCCAGGGATACGAGCAGTACTTC. Looking up the rest from reference TRBV5-6 and TRBJ2-7 gives the full variable domain: DAGVTQSPTHLIKTRGQQVTLRCSPKSGHDTVSWYQQALGQGPQFIFQYYEEEERQRGNFPDRFSGHQFPNYSSELNVNALLLGDSALYLCASSQGYEQYFGPGTRLTVT.